One T cell receptor (beta chain) is described in this entry. At one boundary the junction diverges from the germline segment, which might be a read error. This sample is part of a study of OX40 agonist ivuxolimab in advanced cancers. Blood samples were obtained at baseline, cycle 4 day 1, and cycle 7 day 1. The V gene's germline CDR1 is GTSNPN and CDR2 SVGIG (reference sequence). The CDR3 runs 12 residues. Assay: immunoSEQ multiplex PCR; the TCRdb copy retains only in-frame clones and omits some. Among about 82,000 clones listed, 70% to 90% were seen once. The TCR was taken from an adult with an advanced solid tumor such as melanoma, head and neck, liver or kidney cancer. This sample comprised CD4+ or CD8+ T cells sorted from blood, obtained in a trial of the OX40 agonist ivuxolimab. V usage is TRBV30 and J usage is TRBJ2-7; D is ambiguous. The DNA for the CDR3 is TGTGCCTGGAGTGTAACCCAGGCGATTCGGCACTTC. Protein: CAWSVTQAIRHF.